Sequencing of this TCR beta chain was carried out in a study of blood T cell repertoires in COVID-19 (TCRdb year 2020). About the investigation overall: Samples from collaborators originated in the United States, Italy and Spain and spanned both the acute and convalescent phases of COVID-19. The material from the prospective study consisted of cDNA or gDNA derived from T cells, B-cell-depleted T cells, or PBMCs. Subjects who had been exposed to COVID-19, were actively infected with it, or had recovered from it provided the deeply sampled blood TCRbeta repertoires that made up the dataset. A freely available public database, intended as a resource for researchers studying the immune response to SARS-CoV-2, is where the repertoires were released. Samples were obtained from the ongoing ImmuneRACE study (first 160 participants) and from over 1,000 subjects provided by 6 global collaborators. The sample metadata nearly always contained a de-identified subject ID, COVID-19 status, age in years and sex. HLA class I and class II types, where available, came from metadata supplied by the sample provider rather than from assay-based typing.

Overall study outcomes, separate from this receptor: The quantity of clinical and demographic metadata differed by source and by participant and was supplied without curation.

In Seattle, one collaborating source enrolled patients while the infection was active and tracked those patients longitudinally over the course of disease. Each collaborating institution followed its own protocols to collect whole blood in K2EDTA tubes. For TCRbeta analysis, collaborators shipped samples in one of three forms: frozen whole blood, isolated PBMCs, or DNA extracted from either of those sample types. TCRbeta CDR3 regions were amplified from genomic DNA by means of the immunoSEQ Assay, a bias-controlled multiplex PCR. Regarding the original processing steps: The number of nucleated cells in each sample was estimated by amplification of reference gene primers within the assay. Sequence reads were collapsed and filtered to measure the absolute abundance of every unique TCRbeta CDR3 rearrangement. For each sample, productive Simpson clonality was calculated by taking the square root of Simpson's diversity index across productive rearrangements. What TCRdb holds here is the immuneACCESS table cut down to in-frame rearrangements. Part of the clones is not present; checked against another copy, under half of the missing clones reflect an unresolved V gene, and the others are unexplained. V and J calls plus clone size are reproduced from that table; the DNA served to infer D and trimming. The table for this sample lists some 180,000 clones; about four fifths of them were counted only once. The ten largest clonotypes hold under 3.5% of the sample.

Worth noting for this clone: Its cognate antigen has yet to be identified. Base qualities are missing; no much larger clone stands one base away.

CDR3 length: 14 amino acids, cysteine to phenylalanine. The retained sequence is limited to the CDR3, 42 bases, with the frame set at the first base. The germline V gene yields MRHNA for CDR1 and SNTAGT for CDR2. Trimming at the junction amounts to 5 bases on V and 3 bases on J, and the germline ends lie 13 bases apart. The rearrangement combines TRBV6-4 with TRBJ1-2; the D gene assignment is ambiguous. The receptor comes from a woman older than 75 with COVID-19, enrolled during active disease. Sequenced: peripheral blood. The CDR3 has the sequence CASSIPGDYYGYTF. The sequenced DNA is TGTGCCAGCAGTATCCCCGGAGACTACTATGGCTACACCTTC.